Each of the 3 T cell receptor beta chains below was sequenced from the same sample in a study of T-cell memory formation after mild COVID-19. MiXCR, run by TCRdb on the 5' RACE reads, gives a single entry per CDR3 protein. The sample lists 50,000 or so distinct CDR3 sequences, approximately 9% occurring once. Input material: PBMCs or a T cell subset sorted from them (not recorded which). The source is an adult woman who had mild COVID-19 (a few samples of this study predate the infection). Cell type and time point are not known.

The chain employs TRBV6-1 and TRBJ1-5; D remains ambiguous. The CDR3 runs 15 residues. The V end was cut by 5 bases, the J end by 6 bases, with 17 bases between. Germline CDR1 and CDR2: MNHNS and SASEGT. CDR3 nucleotides: TGTGCCAGCAGTAATCGGAGGGCAACGGGTCAGCCCCAGCATTTT. Protein sequence: CASSNRRATGQPQHF.

The J gene is TRBJ1-1, the V gene TRBV6-5, with D perhaps matching TRBD1 (6 bases). Trimming cost V 0 bases and J 0 bases, with 14 bases left between them. CDR3 length: 17 residues. Germline assignment: CDR1 MNHEY and CDR2 SVGAGI. This CDR3 reads CASSYSGHRIMNTEAFF. The CDR3 DNA sequence: TGTGCCAGCAGTTACTCGGGACACAGGATCATGAACACTGAAGCTTTCTTT.

This chain joins TRBV7-2 and TRBJ2-7; no definite D call. The CDR3 runs to 14 residues. Trimming pared 6 bases from V and 2 bases from J, leaving 14 bases between. CDR1 and CDR2 from the germline V gene are SGHTA and FQGNSA. The CDR3 sequence: CASRVRAAAYEQYF. The CDR3 DNA sequence: TGTGCCAGCAGGGTAAGGGCGGCCGCCTACGAGCAGTACTTC.